The clone carrying this T cell receptor beta chain was recorded once. Its target is not known. Sampled blood was obtained at baseline, cycle 4 day 1, and cycle 7 day 1. The CDR3 consists of 14 residues. V was clipped by 6 bases and J by 13 bases, with 22 bases between them. Per germline, CDR1 SGHTA and CDR2 FQGNSA. The sample originates from a study of OX40 agonist ivuxolimab in advanced cancers. Findings of the study overall: At doses 0.1 to 3.0 mg/kg, CD4+ and CD8+ clones expanded.

Generated by immunoSEQ multiplex PCR, the TCRdb table keeps only in-frame clones and is missing some. The repertoire consists of around 100,000 clones, with 91% occurring once and the leading ten covering 0.45% to 0.65%. This clonotype was sampled from an adult with an advanced solid tumor such as melanoma, head and neck, liver or kidney cancer. The specimen comprised CD4+ or CD8+ T cells sorted from blood, sampled in a trial of the OX40 agonist ivuxolimab. V is TRBV7-2 and J is TRBJ2-1; D could derive from TRBD1 or TRBD2 (5 bases each). CDR3 residues: CASSPTWDGDVQFF. For the CDR3, the DNA is TGTGCCAGCAGTCCCACCTGGGACGGCGATGTTCAGTTCTTC.